Sequencing of this T cell receptor beta chain was carried out in a study of cytomegalovirus exposure and HLA in healthy donors. Study in general: In an earlier analysis, 90 million to 120 million unique TCR beta sequences were found from 150 million to 200 million T cells. General observations from the study: The CMV antigen specificity of a few CMV-associated chains was confirmed through in vitro analysis. Among the most significant clusters, several appeared linked to common viral pathogens in a later analysis. In a later analysis, at a false discovery rate of 0.05, roughly 17,000 TCR beta sequences matched HLA alleles.

Points on this clone: Its antigen is not identified.

The study ran its PCR with 60 Vbeta and 13 Jbeta primers. Assay: immunoSEQ multiplex PCR; the TCRdb copy retains only in-frame clones and omits some. The sample contains about 150,000 clones, approximately 86% of which appear only once. Per germline, CDR1 SGHRS and CDR2 YFSETQ. The CDR3 is 18 amino acids. After removal of 1 base from V and 0 bases from J, the junction contained 11 bases not matched to a gene. The TCR comes from a woman younger than 30 in good health and CMV-seronegative. Sequenced input: PBMCs. The chain is built from TRBV5-1 and TRBJ2-5; 8 bases align to TRBD2. The CDR3 DNA follows: TGCGCCAGCAGCTTGATGCGGGAGGCCCTCGGGTACCAAGAGACCCAGTACTTC. It yields the protein CASSLMREALGYQETQYF.